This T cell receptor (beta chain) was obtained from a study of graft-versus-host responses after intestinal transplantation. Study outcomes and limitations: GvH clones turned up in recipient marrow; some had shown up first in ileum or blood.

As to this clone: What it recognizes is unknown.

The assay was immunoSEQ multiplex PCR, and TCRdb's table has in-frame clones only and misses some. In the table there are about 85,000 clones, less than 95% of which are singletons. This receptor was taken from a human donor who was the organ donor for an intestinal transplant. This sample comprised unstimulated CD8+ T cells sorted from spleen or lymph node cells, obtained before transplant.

This chain's CDR3 is CASSKGKGALGNTIYF. The CDR3, as DNA: TGTGCCAGCAGCAAAGGAAAAGGGGCACTGGGAAACACCATATATTTT. V usage is TRBV21-1 and J usage is TRBJ1-3; the table's D call, TRBD1, has no DNA check behind it. TRBV21-1 is tagged as a pseudogene. The CDR3 extends over 16 amino acids.